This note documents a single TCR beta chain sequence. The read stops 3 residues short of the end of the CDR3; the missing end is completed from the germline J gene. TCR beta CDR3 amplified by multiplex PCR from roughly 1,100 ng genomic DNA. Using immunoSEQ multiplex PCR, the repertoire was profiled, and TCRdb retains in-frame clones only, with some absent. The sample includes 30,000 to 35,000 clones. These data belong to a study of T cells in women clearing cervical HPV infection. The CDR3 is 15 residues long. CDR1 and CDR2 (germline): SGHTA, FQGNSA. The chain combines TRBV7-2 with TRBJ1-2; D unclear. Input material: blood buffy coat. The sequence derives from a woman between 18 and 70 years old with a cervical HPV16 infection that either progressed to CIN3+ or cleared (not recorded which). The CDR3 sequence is CASSFDGGRGDTYTF. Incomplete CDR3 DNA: TGTGCCAGCAGCTTCGATGGCGGGAGAGGAGATACC.